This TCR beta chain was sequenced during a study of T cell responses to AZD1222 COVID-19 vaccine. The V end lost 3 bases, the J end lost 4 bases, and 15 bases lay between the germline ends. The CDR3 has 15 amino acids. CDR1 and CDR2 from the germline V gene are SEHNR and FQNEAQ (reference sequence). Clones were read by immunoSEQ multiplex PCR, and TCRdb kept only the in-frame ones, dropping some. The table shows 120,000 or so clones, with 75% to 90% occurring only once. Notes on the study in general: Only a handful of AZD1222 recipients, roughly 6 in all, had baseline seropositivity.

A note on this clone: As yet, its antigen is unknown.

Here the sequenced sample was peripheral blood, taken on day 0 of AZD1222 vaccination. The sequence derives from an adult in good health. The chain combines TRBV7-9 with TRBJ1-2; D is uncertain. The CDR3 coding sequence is TGTGCCAGCAGCTTGGGCCGAGGTACCCCCTATGGCTACACCTTC. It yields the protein CASSLGRGTPYGYTF.